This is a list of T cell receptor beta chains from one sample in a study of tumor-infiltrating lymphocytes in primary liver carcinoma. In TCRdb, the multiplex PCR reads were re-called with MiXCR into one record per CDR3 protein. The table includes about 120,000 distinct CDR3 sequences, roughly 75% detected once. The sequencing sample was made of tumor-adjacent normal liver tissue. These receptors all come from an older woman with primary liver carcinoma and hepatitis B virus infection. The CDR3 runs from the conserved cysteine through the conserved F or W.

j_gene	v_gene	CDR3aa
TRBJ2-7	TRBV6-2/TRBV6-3	CATRTGGSTYEQYF
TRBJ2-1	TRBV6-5	CASGPRDRRTNEQFF
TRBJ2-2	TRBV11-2	CASSSKNSNAGELFF
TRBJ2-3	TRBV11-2	CASPWADTQYF
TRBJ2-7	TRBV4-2	CASSPMVRELYEQYF
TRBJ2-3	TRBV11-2	CASSRTSGDTQYF
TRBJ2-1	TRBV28	CASSLLRLAGGGEQFF
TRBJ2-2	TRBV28	CANTPVADTGELFF
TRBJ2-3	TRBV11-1	CASSPASGTNRQYF
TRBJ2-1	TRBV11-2	CASNLGGLVFHEQFF